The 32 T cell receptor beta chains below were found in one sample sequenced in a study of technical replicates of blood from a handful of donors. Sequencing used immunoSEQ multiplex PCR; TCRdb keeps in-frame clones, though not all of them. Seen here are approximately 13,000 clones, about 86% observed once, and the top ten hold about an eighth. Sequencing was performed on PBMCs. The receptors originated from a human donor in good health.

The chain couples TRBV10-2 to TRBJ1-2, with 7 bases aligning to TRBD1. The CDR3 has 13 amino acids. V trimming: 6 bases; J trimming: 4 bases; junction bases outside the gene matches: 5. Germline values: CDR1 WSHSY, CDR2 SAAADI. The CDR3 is CASSGQVVYGYTF. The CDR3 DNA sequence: TGCGCCAGCAGCGGACAGGTGGTCTATGGCTACACCTTC.

The CDR3 coding sequence is TGTGCCATCAGTGAGCGGGGGACTATCAACACCGGGGAGCTGTTTTTT. This encodes CAISERGTINTGELFF. J is TRBJ2-2 and V is TRBV10-3; 7 bases match TRBD2. The CDR3 has 16 residues. The germline V gene has CDR1 ENHRY and CDR2 SYGVKD. J gave up 2 bases and V 2 bases, and 5 bases lay outside the gene matches.

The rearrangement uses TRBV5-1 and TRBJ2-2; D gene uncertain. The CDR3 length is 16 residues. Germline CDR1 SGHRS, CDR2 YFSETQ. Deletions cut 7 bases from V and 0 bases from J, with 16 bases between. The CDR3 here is CASSYLGNANTGELFF. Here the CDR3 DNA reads TGCGCCAGCTCTTACCTAGGAAACGCGAACACCGGGGAGCTGTTTTTT.

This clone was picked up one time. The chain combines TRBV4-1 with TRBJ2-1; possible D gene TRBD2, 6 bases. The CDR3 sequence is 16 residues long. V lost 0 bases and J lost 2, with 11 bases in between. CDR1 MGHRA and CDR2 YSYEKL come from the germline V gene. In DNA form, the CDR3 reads TGCGCCAGCAGCCAAGACGGGAGAGTAGCCTACAATGAGCAGTTCTTC. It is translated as CASSQDGRVAYNEQFF.

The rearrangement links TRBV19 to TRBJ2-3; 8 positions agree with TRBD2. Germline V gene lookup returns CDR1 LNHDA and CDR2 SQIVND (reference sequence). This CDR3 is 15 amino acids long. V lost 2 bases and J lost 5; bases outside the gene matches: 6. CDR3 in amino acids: CASSITSGGVDTQYF. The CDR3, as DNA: TGTGCCAGTAGTATAACCTCGGGAGGGGTAGATACGCAGTATTTT.

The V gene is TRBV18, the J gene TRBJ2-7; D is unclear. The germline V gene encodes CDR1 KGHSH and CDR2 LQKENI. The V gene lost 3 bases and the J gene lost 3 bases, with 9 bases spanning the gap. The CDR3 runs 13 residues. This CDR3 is CASSPRHLYEQYF. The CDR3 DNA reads TGTGCCAGCTCACCGCGACATCTCTACGAGCAGTACTTC.

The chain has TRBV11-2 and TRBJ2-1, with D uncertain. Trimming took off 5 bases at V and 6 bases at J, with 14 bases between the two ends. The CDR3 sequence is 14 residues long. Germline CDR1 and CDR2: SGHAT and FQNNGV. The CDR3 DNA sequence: TGTGCCAGCAGCCCCGGAGTCACCGGCAATGAGCAGTTCTTC. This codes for CASSPGVTGNEQFF.

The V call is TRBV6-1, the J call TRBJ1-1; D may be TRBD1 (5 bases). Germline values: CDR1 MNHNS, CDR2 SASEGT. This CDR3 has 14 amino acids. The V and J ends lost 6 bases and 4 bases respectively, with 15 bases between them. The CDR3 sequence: CASSSVGASTEAFF. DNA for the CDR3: TGTGCCAGCAGCTCGGTTGGGGCCAGCACTGAAGCTTTCTTT.

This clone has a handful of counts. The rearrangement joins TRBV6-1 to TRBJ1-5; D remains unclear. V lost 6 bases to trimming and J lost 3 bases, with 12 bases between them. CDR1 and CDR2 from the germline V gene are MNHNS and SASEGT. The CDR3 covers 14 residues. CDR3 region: CASRGYYDNQPQHF. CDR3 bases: TGTGCCAGCAGGGGCTATTACGACAATCAGCCCCAGCATTTT.

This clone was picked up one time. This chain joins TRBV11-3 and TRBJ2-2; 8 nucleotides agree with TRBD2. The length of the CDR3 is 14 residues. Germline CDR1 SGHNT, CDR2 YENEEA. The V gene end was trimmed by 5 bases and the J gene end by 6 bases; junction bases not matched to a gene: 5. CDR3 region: CASSPRLASGELFF. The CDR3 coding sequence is TGTGCCAGCAGCCCGCGACTAGCGTCCGGGGAGCTGTTTTTT.

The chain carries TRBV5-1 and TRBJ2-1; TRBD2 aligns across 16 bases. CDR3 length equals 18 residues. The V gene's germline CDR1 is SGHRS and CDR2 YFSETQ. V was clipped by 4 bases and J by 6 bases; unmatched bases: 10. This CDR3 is CASSPTGLAGGQFNEQFF. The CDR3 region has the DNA TGCGCCAGCAGCCCCACGGGACTAGCGGGAGGGCAGTTCAATGAGCAGTTCTTC.

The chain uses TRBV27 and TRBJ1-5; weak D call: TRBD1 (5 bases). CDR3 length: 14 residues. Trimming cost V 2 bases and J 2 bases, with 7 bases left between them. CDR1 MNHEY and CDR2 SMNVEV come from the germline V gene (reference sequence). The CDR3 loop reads CASSLQGGNQPQHF. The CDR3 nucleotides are TGTGCCAGCAGTTTACAGGGTGGCAATCAGCCCCAGCATTTT.

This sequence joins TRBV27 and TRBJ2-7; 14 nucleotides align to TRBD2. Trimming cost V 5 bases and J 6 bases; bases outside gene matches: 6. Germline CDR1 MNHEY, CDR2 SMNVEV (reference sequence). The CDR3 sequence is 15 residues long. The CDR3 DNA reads TGTGCCAGCAGTCTCGGGACTAGCGGGAGAAGCGAGCAGTACTTC. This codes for CASSLGTSGRSEQYF.

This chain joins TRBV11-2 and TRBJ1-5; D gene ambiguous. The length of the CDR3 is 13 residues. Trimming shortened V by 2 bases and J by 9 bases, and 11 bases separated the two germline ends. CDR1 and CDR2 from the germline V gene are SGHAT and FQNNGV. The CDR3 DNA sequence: TGTGCCAGCAGCTTATTATCAGATGGGCCCCAGCATTTT. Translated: CASSLLSDGPQHF.

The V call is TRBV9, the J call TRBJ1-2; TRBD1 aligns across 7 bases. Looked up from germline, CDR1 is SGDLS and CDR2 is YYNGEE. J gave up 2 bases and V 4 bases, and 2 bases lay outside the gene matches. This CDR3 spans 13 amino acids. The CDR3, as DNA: TGTGCCAGCAGCCAGACAGGGAACTATGGCTACACCTTC. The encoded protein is CASSQTGNYGYTF.

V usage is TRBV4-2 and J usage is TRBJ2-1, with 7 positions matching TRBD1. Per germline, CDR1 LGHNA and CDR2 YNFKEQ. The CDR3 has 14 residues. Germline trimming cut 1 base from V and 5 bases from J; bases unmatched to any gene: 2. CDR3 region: CASSQGQGNNEQFF. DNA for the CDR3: TGTGCCAGCAGCCAAGGACAGGGAAACAATGAGCAGTTCTTC.

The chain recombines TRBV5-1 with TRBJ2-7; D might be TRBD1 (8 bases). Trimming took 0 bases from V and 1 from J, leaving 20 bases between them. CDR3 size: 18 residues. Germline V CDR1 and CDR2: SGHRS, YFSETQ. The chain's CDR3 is CASSLAPGGQGASYEQYF. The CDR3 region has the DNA TGCGCCAGCAGCTTGGCGCCGGGAGGCCAGGGGGCATCCTACGAGCAGTACTTC.

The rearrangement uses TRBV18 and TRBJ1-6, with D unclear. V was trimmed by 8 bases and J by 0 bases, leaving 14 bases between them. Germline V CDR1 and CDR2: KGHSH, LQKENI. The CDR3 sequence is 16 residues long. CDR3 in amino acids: CASPRYRSSYNSPLHF. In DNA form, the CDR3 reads TGTGCCAGCCCCCGGTACAGAAGCTCCTATAATTCACCCCTCCACTTT.

CDR3 bases: TGTGCCAGCAGTGAATTCGCTAGCGGGAGAGGCGGGTACTTC. This translates into CASSEFASGRGGYF. The chain employs TRBV6-1 and TRBJ2-7; 10 bases match TRBD2. V gave up 2 bases and J gave up 12 bases; unmatched junction bases: 10. The CDR3 totals 14 residues. In germline, CDR1 is MNHNS, CDR2 SASEGT.

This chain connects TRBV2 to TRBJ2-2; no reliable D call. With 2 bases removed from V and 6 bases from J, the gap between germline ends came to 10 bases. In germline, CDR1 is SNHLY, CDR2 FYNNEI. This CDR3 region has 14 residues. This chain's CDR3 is CASSEFSRPGELFF. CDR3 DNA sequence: TGTGCCAGCAGTGAATTTAGCCGTCCCGGGGAGCTGTTTTTT.

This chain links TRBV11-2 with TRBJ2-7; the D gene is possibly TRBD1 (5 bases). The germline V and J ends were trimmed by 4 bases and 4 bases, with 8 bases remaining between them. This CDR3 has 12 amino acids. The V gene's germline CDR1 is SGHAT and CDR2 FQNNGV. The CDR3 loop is CASSSDIYEQYF. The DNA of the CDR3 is TGTGCCAGCAGCTCGGACATATACGAGCAGTACTTC.

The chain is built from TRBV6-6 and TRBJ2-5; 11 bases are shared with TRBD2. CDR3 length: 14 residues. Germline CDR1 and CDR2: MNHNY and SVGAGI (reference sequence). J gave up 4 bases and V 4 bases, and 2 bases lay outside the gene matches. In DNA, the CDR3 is TGTGCCAGCAGTTGGCTAGCGGGGGGAGAGACCCAGTACTTC. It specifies CASSWLAGGETQYF.

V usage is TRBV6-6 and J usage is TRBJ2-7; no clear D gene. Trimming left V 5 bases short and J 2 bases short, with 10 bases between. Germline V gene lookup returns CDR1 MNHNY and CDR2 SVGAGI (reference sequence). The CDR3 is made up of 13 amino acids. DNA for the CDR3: TGTGCCAGCAGTAGCCGGGTCCCCTACGAGCAGTACTTC. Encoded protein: CASSSRVPYEQYF.

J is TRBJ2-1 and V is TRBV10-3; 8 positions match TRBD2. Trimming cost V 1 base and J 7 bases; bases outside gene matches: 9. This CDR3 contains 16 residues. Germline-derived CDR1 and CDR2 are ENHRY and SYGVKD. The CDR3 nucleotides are TGTGCCATCAGTGAGTACCTAGCGGGCCCTGGAAATGAGCAGTTCTTC. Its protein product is CAISEYLAGPGNEQFF.

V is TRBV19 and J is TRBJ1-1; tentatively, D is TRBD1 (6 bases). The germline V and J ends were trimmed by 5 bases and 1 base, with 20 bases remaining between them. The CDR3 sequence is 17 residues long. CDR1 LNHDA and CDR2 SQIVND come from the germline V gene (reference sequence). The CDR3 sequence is CASSLRGYTPGNTEAFF. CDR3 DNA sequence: TGTGCCAGTAGTCTCAGGGGTTATACTCCAGGGAACACTGAAGCTTTCTTT.

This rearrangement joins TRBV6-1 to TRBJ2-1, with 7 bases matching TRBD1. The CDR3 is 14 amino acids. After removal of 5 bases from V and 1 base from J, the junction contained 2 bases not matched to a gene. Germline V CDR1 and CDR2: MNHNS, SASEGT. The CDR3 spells CASSRQGSYNEQFF. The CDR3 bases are TGTGCCAGCAGTAGACAGGGATCCTACAATGAGCAGTTCTTC.

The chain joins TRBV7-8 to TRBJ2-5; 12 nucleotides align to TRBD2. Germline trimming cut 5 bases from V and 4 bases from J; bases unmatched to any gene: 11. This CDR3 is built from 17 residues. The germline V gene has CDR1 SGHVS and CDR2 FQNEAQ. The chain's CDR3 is CASSPQYGLAGLETQYF. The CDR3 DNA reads TGTGCCAGCAGCCCCCAATACGGACTAGCGGGATTAGAGACCCAGTACTTC.

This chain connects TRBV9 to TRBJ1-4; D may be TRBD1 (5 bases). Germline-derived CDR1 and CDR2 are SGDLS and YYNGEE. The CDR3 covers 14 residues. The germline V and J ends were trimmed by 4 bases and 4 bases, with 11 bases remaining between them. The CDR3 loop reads CASSPDSFNEKLFF. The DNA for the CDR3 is TGTGCCAGCAGCCCAGACAGTTTTAATGAAAAACTGTTTTTT.

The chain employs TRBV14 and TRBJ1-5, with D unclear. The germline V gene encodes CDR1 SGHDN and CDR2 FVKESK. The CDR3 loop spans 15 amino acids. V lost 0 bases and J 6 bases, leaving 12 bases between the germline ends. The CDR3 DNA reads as TGTGCCAGCAGCCAAGATTGGAGGGAGGGTCAGCCCCAGCATTTT. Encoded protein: CASSQDWREGQPQHF. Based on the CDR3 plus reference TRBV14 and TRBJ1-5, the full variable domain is EAGVTQFPSHSVIEKGQTVTLRCDPISGHDNLYWYRRVMGKEIKFLLHFVKESKQDESGMPNNRFLAERTGGTYSTLKVQPAELEDSGVYFCASSQDWREGQPQHFGDGTRLSIL.

CDR3 nucleotide sequence: TGTGCCAGCAGTGTGACACAAGAGACCCAGTACTTC. This codes for CASSVTQETQYF. The chain is built from TRBV28 and TRBJ2-5; no reliable D call. V lost 5 bases and J lost 2, with 6 bases in between. Germline V CDR1 and CDR2: MDHEN, SYDVKM. This CDR3 comprises 12 residues.

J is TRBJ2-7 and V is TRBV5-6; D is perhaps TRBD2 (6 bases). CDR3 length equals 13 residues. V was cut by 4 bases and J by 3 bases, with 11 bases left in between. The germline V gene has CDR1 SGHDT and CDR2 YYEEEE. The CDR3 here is CASSDTGSYEQYF. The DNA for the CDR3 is TGTGCCAGCAGCGATACCGGGAGCTACGAGCAGTACTTC.

CDR3 nucleotides: TGCGCCAGCAGCCCGGTGACAGGGGAACATGGCTACACCTTC. This gives the protein CASSPVTGEHGYTF. V is TRBV5-1 and J is TRBJ1-2; TRBD1 matches at 8 bases. The CDR3 is 14 amino acids. Germline CDR1 reads SGHRS; CDR2 reads YFSETQ. Losses at the gene ends were 4 bases for V and 6 bases for J; bases not matched to a gene: 8.